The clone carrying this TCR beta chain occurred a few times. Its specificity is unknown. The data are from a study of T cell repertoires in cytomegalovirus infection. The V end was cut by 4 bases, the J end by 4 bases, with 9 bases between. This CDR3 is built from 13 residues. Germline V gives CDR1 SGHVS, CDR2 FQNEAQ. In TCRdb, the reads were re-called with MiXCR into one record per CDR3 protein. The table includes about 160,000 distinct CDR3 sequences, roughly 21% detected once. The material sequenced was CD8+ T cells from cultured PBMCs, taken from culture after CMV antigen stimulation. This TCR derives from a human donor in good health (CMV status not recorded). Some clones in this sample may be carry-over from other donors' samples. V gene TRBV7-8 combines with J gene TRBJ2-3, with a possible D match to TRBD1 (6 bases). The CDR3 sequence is CASSSGVPDTQYF. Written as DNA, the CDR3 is TGTGCCAGCAGCTCAGGGGTTCCAGATACGCAGTATTTT.